The clone carrying this T cell receptor (beta chain) was observed a single time. Its specificity is not known. This may be a read error: a much more frequent sequence differs by one nucleotide. Other DNA sequences in the same sample also yield this CDR3. The CDR3 totals 14 residues. CDR1 and CDR2 from the germline V gene are MGHDK and SYGVNS. Trimming removed 5 bases at V and 3 bases at J, with 13 bases between. This sample is drawn from a study of T cell responses to AZD1222 COVID-19 vaccine. Notes on the study in general: A reported finding is that nearly half of spike-specific TCRs target unmutated variant regions. There were mostly white British donors and more females than males, and clonal diversity was possibly underestimated. Researchers took repertoire samples only after the peak T cell response had come.

Only in-frame clones appear in the TCRdb table, and some are missing; sequencing was by immunoSEQ multiplex PCR. The sample yields more than 100,000 clones, 88% seen once. Specimen: peripheral blood, collected on day 0 of AZD1222 vaccination. This receptor was obtained from an adult in good health. The chain links TRBV25-1 to TRBJ1-1; D remains ambiguous. In DNA form, the CDR3 reads TGTGCCAGCAGTCTCTCAGGTAGGGACACTGAAGCTTTCTTT. Its protein is CASSLSGRDTEAFF.